These T cell receptor beta chains were read from a single sample in a study of T cells in Graves' hyperthyroidism and ophthalmopathy. Each CDR3 protein is one row after TCRdb ran MiXCR on the multiplex PCR reads. The repertoire holds around 200,000 distinct CDR3 sequences, with approximately 20% as singletons. Sequenced sample: blood. The receptors originated from a middle-aged man with Graves' hyperthyroidism. Each CDR3 is given with its conserved first and last residue. A D gene is named only where the DNA matches it firmly. For some rows the clone size is stated as once, few or many, or as a class when expanded; others skip it.

. | TRBJ2-5 | many | TRBV10-3 | TGTGCCATCAGTGAGTCGACGGGGGAAGAGACCCAGTACTTC | CAISESTGEETQYF
. | TRBJ1-2 | many | TRBV7-2 | TGTGCCAGCAGCTCGGGACGTCTGGTCTATGGCTACACCTTC | CASSSGRLVYGYTF
. | TRBJ2-7 | . | TRBV7-2 | TGTGCCAGCAGCCCTACAGGGAGCTACGAGCAGTACTTC | CASSPTGSYEQYF
. | TRBJ1-1 | many | TRBV28 | TGTGCCAGCAGTTTAGGTAGGCTCCGGGGCTCAATGAACACTGAAGCTTTCTTT | CASSLGRLRGSMNTEAFF
. | TRBJ2-1 | many | TRBV5-5 | TGTGCCAGCAGCTTGGGGGTCATAAATGAGCAGTTCTTC | CASSLGVINEQFF
. | TRBJ1-1 | many | TRBV2 | TGTGCCAGCAGGGGCGGACAGCTGAACACTGAAGCTTTCTTT | CASRGGQLNTEAFF
. | TRBJ2-3 | many | TRBV2 | TGTGCCAGCAGTGAAGAAGGCACAGATACGCAGTATTTT | CASSEEGTDTQYF
. | TRBJ1-2 | many | TRBV2 | TGTGCCAGCACCCAGGACGGCAACTATGGCTACACCTTC | CASTQDGNYGYTF
TRBD2 | TRBJ2-2 | . | TRBV5-1 | TGCGCCAGCAGCCGGACTAGCGGGGGCGGTACCGGGGAGCTGTTTTTT | CASSRTSGGGTGELFF
TRBD1 | TRBJ1-2 | . | TRBV7-4 | TGTGCCAGCAGCGCCACAGGGGCTGATGGCCACACCTTC | CASSATGADGHTF
. | TRBJ1-3 | . | TRBV7-2 | TGTGCCAGCAGCCGTTATCGGTGGGGTTCTGGAAACACCATATATTTT | CASSRYRWGSGNTIYF
. | TRBJ1-1 | . | TRBV7-8 | TGTGCCAGCAGCTTGTCAGGGTCTGAAGCTTTCTTT | CASSLSGSEAFF
. | TRBJ1-2 | . | TRBV20-1 | TGCAGTGCTAGGCGGGACGTGGGCTATGGCTACACCTTC | CSARRDVGYGYTF
. | TRBJ1-1 | many | TRBV20-1 | TGCAGTGCTGGCCGCGGGGGGGGTACTGAAGCTTTCTTT | CSAGRGGGTEAFF
TRBD1 | TRBJ2-7 | many | TRBV5-1 | TGCGCCAGCAGCTTGGGAGGACAGGGGAACCCCGAGCAGTACTTC | CASSLGGQGNPEQYF
. | TRBJ1-1 | . | TRBV18 | TGTGCCAGCTCACCATTAACGTTTCTGAAGGGATCGAACACTGAAGCTTTCTTT | CASSPLTFLKGSNTEAFF
. | TRBJ2-5 | . | TRBV9 | TGTGCCAGCAGCACGAATCGGGAGACCCAGTACTTC | CASSTNRETQYF
. | TRBJ2-7 | . | TRBV12-3/TRBV12-4 | TGTGCCAGCATGGTGGGGGGTACCTACGAGCAGTACTTC | CASMVGGTYEQYF
TRBD2 | TRBJ2-2 | . | TRBV29-1 | TGCAGCGTTGGTAGCGGGGGGGCCCCTGGGGAGCTGTTTTTT | CSVGSGGAPGELFF
TRBD1 | TRBJ2-5 | . | TRBV11-2 | TGCGCCAGCAGCCAAGAAGGACAGGGGCTGGAGACCCAGTACTTC | CASSQEGQGLETQYF
. | TRBJ2-7 | . | TRBV11-3 | TGTGCCAGCAGCCGGGACGTCGTCGGCGAGCAGTACTTC | CASSRDVVGEQYF
. | TRBJ1-4 | . | TRBV6-1 | TGTGCCAGCAAAGTTAGGGCAGGACGTACTAATGAAAAACTGTTTTTT | CASKVRAGRTNEKLFF
. | TRBJ1-5 | many | TRBV6-1 | TGTGCCAGCAGTACGGGACTAGATCAGCCCCAGCATTTT | CASSTGLDQPQHF
. | TRBJ1-1 | many | TRBV2 | TGTGCCAGCAGACCGTGGGCGGGGGAGAACACTGAAGCTTTCTTT | CASRPWAGENTEAFF
. | TRBJ1-3 | . | TRBV30 | TGTGCCTGGAGGACAGGACGGACTGGAAACACCATATATTTT | CAWRTGRTGNTIYF
. | TRBJ1-1 | many | TRBV18 | TGTGCCAGCTCTGGATTGCGCACTGAAGCTTTCTTT | CASSGLRTEAFF
TRBD1 | TRBJ1-5 | many | TRBV20-1 | TGCAGTGCTATTGCAGGGGGCGCGATCCATCCAAATCAGCCCCAGCATTTT | CSAIAGGAIHPNQPQHF
. | TRBJ2-5 | many | TRBV20-1 | TGCAGTGCTAGACCCGGGACTCAAGAGACCCAGTACTTC | CSARPGTQETQYF
TRBD2 | TRBJ2-4 | . | TRBV5-1 | TGCGCCAGCAGCTTGGGACTAGCGGGAGCCAAAAACATTCAGTACTTC | CASSLGLAGAKNIQYF
TRBD1 | TRBJ1-3 | . | TRBV2 | TGTGCCAGCTGCCGGGACAGGGGTATTGGAAACACCATATATTTT | CASCRDRGIGNTIYF
. | TRBJ2-1 | . | TRBV10-2 | TGCGCCAGCAGTGGGTTCTACAATGAGCAGTTCTTC | CASSGFYNEQFF
. | TRBJ1-4 | many | TRBV12-3/TRBV12-4 | TGTGCCAGCGGGTACGGGGCTAATGAAAAACTGTTTTTT | CASGYGANEKLFF
TRBD2 | TRBJ2-2 | many | TRBV3-1 | TGTGCCAGCAGCCCAAGGCACGGCCTAGCGGGGGGCAACGGGGAGCTGTTTTTT | CASSPRHGLAGGNGELFF
. | TRBJ1-4 | . | TRBV19 | TGTGCCAGTAATTCGGGGACGCCTAATGAAAAACTGTTTTTT | CASNSGTPNEKLFF
. | TRBJ1-3 | few | TRBV5-5 | TGTGCCAGCAGCTTGCGCGGATTAAACACCATATATTTT | CASSLRGLNTIYF
TRBD1 | TRBJ2-2 | few | TRBV28 | TGTGCCAGCAGTTTTCAGGGACAGGGGGCAGGGAACACCGGGGAGCTGTTTTTT | CASSFQGQGAGNTGELFF
. | TRBJ1-3 | . | TRBV10-3 | TGTGCCACCACTGGCACTACCTCTGGAAACACCATATATTTT | CATTGTTSGNTIYF
TRBD1 | TRBJ1-6 | many | TRBV6-1 | TGTGCCAGCAGTGAAGACACCGGGACAGGGGGCAATAATTCACCCCTCCACTTT | CASSEDTGTGGNNSPLHF
TRBD1 | TRBJ2-4 | many | TRBV7-2 | TGTGCCAGCAGCTCTTACACAGGGGGCGCGAACATTCAGTACTTC | CASSSYTGGANIQYF
. | TRBJ2-1 | . | TRBV7-9 | TGTGCCAGCAGCTTAGGGACTGGTGTGGCTGAGCAGTTCTTC | CASSLGTGVAEQFF
TRBD2 | TRBJ2-5 | . | TRBV7-3 | TGTGCCAGCAGCCGACTAGCGGGGGCCCGGGAGACCCAGTACTTC | CASSRLAGARETQYF
TRBD1 | TRBJ1-2 | few | TRBV6-1 | TGTGCCAGCAGAGTTGACAGGGGTAACTATGGCTACACCTTC | CASRVDRGNYGYTF
TRBD1 | TRBJ2-2 | . | TRBV4-3 | TGCGCCAGCAGCCATGCTGAGCTATGGACAGGGGGTGATACCGGGGAGCTGTTTTTT | CASSHAELWTGGDTGELFF
. | TRBJ2-3 | . | TRBV2 | TGTGCCAGCAGTGAAACGGGGACGAGGGCGCAGTATTTT | CASSETGTRAQYF
. | TRBJ2-7 | many | TRBV5-8 | TGTGCCAGCAGAGGGGTGGCGGACCCCTACGAGCAGTACTTC | CASRGVADPYEQYF
TRBD1 | TRBJ2-7 | few | TRBV20-1 | TGCCTCGGGGACAGGAGCTCCTACGAGCAGTACTTC | CLGDRSSYEQYF
TRBD1 | TRBJ1-2 | . | TRBV20-1 | TGCAGTGCTAGTCTTCGGGACAGGGGTAACTATGGCTACACCTTC | CSASLRDRGNYGYTF
. | TRBJ2-1 | many | TRBV6-2/TRBV6-3 | TGTGCCAGCGACGCGAGCTCCTACAATGAGCAGTTCTTC | CASDASSYNEQFF
TRBD2 | TRBJ2-3 | few | TRBV4-3 | TGCGCCAGCAGCCAACGGGGGCGGGGGGCAGATACGCAGTATTTT | CASSQRGRGADTQYF
. | TRBJ1-2 | many | TRBV12-3/TRBV12-4 | TGTGCCAGCAGTCCCCACCCCCGGGGCTACACCTTC | CASSPHPRGYTF
. | TRBJ1-5 | many | TRBV2 | TGTGCCAGCAGTGTAACGAGGGTGGCTCAGCCCCAGCATTTT | CASSVTRVAQPQHF
. | TRBJ2-5 | . | TRBV6-1 | TGTGCCAGCAGTTGGCCGCAAGAGACCCAGTACTTC | CASSWPQETQYF
TRBD1 | TRBJ2-1 | many | TRBV6-2/TRBV6-3 | TGTGCCAGCAGTTACTCGGGGACAGCGATTACCTACAATGAGCAGTTCTTC | CASSYSGTAITYNEQFF
TRBD1 | TRBJ1-1 | . | TRBV9 | TGTGCCAGCAGCTCCCGGGACAGGGTTGGCACTGAAGCTTTCTTT | CASSSRDRVGTEAFF
. | TRBJ2-3 | many | TRBV18 | TGTGCCAGCTCACCCTTTGACCTGGGGCGCACAGATACGCAGTATTTT | CASSPFDLGRTDTQYF
TRBD2 | TRBJ2-3 | many | TRBV12-3/TRBV12-4 | TGTGCCAGCAGTTTACTAGCGGGGGGGCAAGATACGCAGTATTTT | CASSLLAGGQDTQYF
. | TRBJ1-6 | many | TRBV7-6 | TGTGCCAGCAGCTTAAGTCTACAGGATTCACCCCTCCACTTT | CASSLSLQDSPLHF